This T cell receptor (beta chain) was sequenced during a study of shared clonotypes between healthy human individuals. A note on this clone: Its cognate antigen is unknown.

CDR3 length: 14 amino acids. CDR1 and CDR2 from the germline V gene are SGDLS and YYNGEE. The ends were cut back, 9 bases at V and 4 bases at J, with 19 bases in the middle. Findings of the study overall: Naive CD4 clonotype sharing across four donors was around 5%. Among the subsets, naive ones generally showed larger estimated richness than memory ones.

Generated by immunoSEQ multiplex PCR, the TCRdb table keeps only in-frame clones and is missing some. The sample consists of about 2.3 million clones, just over 90% of them appearing once. The sequenced sample consisted of naive CD4+ T cells from PBMCs. Subset reported: CD45RA+ positively selected. The chain has TRBV9 and TRBJ1-2; D is possibly TRBD1 (5 bases). This sequence was found in a man younger than 35 in good health. Some clones in this sample may be carry-over from other donors' samples. CDR3 DNA sequence: TGTGCCACAAAGGAGCCGGACACAGCCTATGGCTACACCTTC. It is translated as CATKEPDTAYGYTF.